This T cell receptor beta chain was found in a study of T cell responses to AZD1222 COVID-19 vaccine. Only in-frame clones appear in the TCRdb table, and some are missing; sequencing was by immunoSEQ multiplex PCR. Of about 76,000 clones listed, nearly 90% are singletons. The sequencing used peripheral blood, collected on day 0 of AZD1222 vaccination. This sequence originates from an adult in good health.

CDR3 loop: CASSIRPTSTEAFF. The CDR3 coding sequence is TGTGCCAGCAGCATCAGGCCCACCTCCACTGAAGCTTTCTTT. The chain combines TRBV6-2 or TRBV6-3 with TRBJ1-1; unclear D gene. CDR1 is MNHEY, CDR2 SVGEGT, per germline. Trimming took 6 bases from V and 4 from J, leaving 15 bases between them. The CDR3 consists of 14 residues.